The 13 T cell receptor beta chains in this list originate from one sample, sequenced in a study of shared clonotypes between healthy human individuals. Produced via immunoSEQ multiplex PCR; TCRdb's table is partial and in-frame only. Among millions of clones listed, around 96% were seen once. Terminally differentiated effector memory CD45RA+ cells were excluded from the naive CD8 cells, which were CD45RO-negative and positively selected for CCR7. The sample consisted of naive CD8+ T cells sorted from blood. These receptors came from a man aged 18-30 years in good health.

The chain uses TRBV4-1 and TRBJ1-1; no clear D. This CDR3 contains 13 residues. The V end was cut by 3 bases, the J end by 2 bases, with 7 bases between. Germline CDR1 is MGHRA and CDR2 is YSYEKL. CDR3 nucleotide sequence: TGCGCCAGCAGCCATACAGCAAACACTGAAGCTTTCTTT. Residues: CASSHTANTEAFF.

The chain combines TRBV4-3 with TRBJ2-1, with a weak D call TRBD2 (5 bases). The germline V and J ends were trimmed by 0 bases and 6 bases, with 15 bases remaining between them. Germline V gene lookup returns CDR1 LGHNA and CDR2 YSLEER. CDR3 length: 16 amino acids. CDR3 sequence (DNA): TGCGCCAGCAGCCAAGAGAGGGCAGCGCCAGGCAATGAGCAGTTCTTC. Translating it yields CASSQERAAPGNEQFF.

This chain links TRBV30 with TRBJ1-6, with D maybe TRBD1 (6 bases). Germline CDR1 is GTSNPN and CDR2 is SVGIG (reference sequence). The CDR3 extends over 12 amino acids. V was trimmed by 2 bases and J by 10 bases, leaving 9 bases between them. The CDR3 DNA follows: TGTGCCTGGAGTTTACAGGGATCACCCCTCCACTTT. As protein: CAWSLQGSPLHF.

The chain joins TRBV9 to TRBJ1-2; TRBD1 matches at 7 bases. There are 15 residues in the CDR3. The germline V gene has CDR1 SGDLS and CDR2 YYNGEE. V shed 4 bases, J shed 4 bases, and the junction held 10 bases outside the gene matches. The CDR3 nucleotides read TGTGCCAGCAGCCCCACCCCGACAGGGATCTATGGCTACACCTTC. Amino acid sequence: CASSPTPTGIYGYTF. Full variable domain (remainder filled in from reference TRBV9 and TRBJ1-2): DSGVTQTPKHLITATGQRVTLRCSPRSGDLSVYWYQQSLDQGLQFLIQYYNGEERAKGNILERFSAQQFPDLHSELNLSSLELGDSALYFCASSPTPTGIYGYTFGSGTRLTVV.

The chain has TRBV30 and TRBJ1-5, with D possibly matching TRBD1 (6 bases). Germline values: CDR1 GTSNPN, CDR2 SVGIG (reference sequence). CDR3 length: 15 amino acids. Trimming removed 0 bases from V and 2 bases from J, with 11 bases in between. CDR3 sequence: CAWSVGTSGNQPQHF. The CDR3 DNA sequence: TGTGCCTGGAGTGTAGGGACATCCGGCAATCAGCCCCAGCATTTT.

The chain uses TRBV19 and TRBJ2-2, with 9 bases aligning to TRBD2. With 2 bases clipped from V and 4 bases from J, the junction kept 5 bases outside the gene matches. Germline V gene sequence: CDR1 LNHDA, CDR2 SQIVND (reference sequence). The CDR3 totals 16 residues. CDR3 sequence: CASSIIAGVPTGELFF. The CDR3 bases are TGTGCCAGTAGTATAATAGCGGGAGTTCCCACCGGGGAGCTGTTTTTT.

CDR3 DNA sequence: TGTGCCAGCAGTTGGGACAGGGGGCTCTACGAGCAGTACTTC. This gives the protein CASSWDRGLYEQYF. This rearrangement joins TRBV6-6 to TRBJ2-7, with TRBD1 matching over 12 bases. J gave up 3 bases and V 4 bases, and 1 base lay outside the gene matches. The V gene's germline CDR1 is MNHNY and CDR2 SVGAGI (reference sequence). The CDR3 is 14 amino acids.

The gene calls are TRBV7-9 and TRBJ2-1; the D is unclear. The CDR3 is 13 amino acids. The germline V gene encodes CDR1 SEHNR and CDR2 FQNEAQ (reference sequence). Trimming took 2 bases from V and 5 from J, leaving 7 bases between them. The CDR3 spells CASSLSSDNEQFF. The CDR3 coding sequence is TGTGCCAGCAGCTTATCATCAGACAATGAGCAGTTCTTC.

This sequence joins TRBV5-1 and TRBJ1-1; 7 positions agree with TRBD1. V gave up 4 bases and J gave up 2 bases; unmatched junction bases: 11. The germline V gene has CDR1 SGHRS and CDR2 YFSETQ. The CDR3 has 16 amino acids. The CDR3 reads CASSSTSTGENTEAFF. The CDR3 region has the DNA TGCGCCAGCAGCAGTACCTCAACAGGGGAAAACACTGAAGCTTTCTTT.

The chain employs TRBV9 and TRBJ2-7, with D maybe TRBD1 (6 bases). The CDR3 runs to 15 residues. The V gene's germline CDR1 is SGDLS and CDR2 YYNGEE. V was cut by 0 bases and J by 5 bases, with 15 bases left in between. The CDR3 here is CASSVGVGTPDEQYF. Written as DNA, the CDR3 is TGTGCCAGCAGCGTAGGAGTCGGGACACCTGACGAGCAGTACTTC.

The chain links TRBV7-9 to TRBJ2-3, with TRBD2 matching 7 bases. Germline trimming cut 1 base from V and 4 bases from J; bases unmatched to any gene: 8. The germline gives CDR1 SEHNR, CDR2 FQNEAQ (reference sequence). The CDR3 length is 16 residues. The CDR3 here is CASSLVGLVGPDTQYF. DNA of the CDR3: TGTGCCAGCAGCTTAGTAGGACTAGTCGGACCAGATACGCAGTATTTT.

J is TRBJ2-7 and V is TRBV19; 10 positions agree with TRBD1. CDR1 and CDR2 from the germline V gene are LNHDA and SQIVND (reference sequence). This CDR3 contains 16 residues. Trimming removed 3 bases from V and 3 bases from J; junction bases left unmatched: 8. CDR3 bases: TGTGCCAGTAGTATTGGGACAGGGGTTGGGGTCTACGAGCAGTACTTC. Its protein product is CASSIGTGVGVYEQYF.

Comment on this clone: At the DNA level, this CDR3 is encoded by other sequences in the same sample as well. The rearrangement joins TRBV6-5 to TRBJ2-7, with a possible D match to TRBD1 (5 bases). The CDR3 contains 13 residues. Trimming took 7 bases from V and 4 from J, leaving 14 bases between them. The germline CDR1 and CDR2 sequences are MNHEY and SVGAGI. The CDR3 protein is CASKGQGSYEQYF. The DNA for the CDR3 is TGTGCCAGCAAGGGCCAGGGATCGTACGAGCAGTACTTC.